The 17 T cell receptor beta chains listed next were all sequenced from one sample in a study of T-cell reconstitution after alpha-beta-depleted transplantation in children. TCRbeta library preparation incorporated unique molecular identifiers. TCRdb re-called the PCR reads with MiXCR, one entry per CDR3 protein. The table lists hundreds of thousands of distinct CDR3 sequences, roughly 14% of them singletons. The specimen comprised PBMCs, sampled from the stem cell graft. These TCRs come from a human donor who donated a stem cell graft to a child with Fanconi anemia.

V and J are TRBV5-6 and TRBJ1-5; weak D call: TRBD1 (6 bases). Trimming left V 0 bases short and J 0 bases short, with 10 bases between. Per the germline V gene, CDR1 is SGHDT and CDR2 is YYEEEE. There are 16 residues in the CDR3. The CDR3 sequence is CASSLGNRASNQPQHF. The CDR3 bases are TGTGCCAGCAGCTTGGGAAACAGGGCTAGCAATCAGCCCCAGCATTTT.

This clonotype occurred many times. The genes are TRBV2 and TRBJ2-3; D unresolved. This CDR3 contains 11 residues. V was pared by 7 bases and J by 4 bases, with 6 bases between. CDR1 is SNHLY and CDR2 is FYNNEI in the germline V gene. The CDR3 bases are TGTGCCAGCATGTTCGCAGATACGCAGTATTTT. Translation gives CASMFADTQYF.

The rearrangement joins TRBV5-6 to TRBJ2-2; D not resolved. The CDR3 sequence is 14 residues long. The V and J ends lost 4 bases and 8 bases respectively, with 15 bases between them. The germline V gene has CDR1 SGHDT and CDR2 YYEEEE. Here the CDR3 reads CASSKITLLGELFF. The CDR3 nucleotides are TGTGCCAGCAGCAAGATTACCCTATTGGGGGAGCTGTTTTTT.

CDR3 nucleotide sequence: TGTGCCACCTCTACCGGAGTCCTACGGGATACGCAGTATTTT. It yields the protein CATSTGVLRDTQYF. The V call is TRBV15, the J call TRBJ2-3; D gene uncertain. There are 14 residues in the CDR3. Germline V gene sequence: CDR1 LNHNV, CDR2 YYDKDF (reference sequence). V gave up 8 bases and J gave up 6 bases, with 18 bases separating them. Filled out from reference TRBV15 and TRBJ2-3, the complete variable domain reads DAMVIQNPRYQVTQFGKPVTLSCSQTLNHNVMYWYQQKSSQAPKLLFHYYDKDFNNEADTPDNFQSRRPNTSFCFLDIRSPGLGDTAMYLCATSTGVLRDTQYFGPGTRLTVL.

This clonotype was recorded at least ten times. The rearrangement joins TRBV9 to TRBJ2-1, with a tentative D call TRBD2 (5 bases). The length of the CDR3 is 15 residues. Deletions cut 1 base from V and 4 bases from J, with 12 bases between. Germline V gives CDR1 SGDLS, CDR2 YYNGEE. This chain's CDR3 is CASSVSGSGYNEQFF. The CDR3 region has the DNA TGTGCCAGCAGCGTATCGGGGTCTGGGTACAATGAGCAGTTCTTC.

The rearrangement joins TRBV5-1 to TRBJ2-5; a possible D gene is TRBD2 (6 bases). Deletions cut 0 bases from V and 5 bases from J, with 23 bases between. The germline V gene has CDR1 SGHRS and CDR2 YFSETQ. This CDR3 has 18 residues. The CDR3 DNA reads TGCGCCAGCAGCTTGGCCCCTTGGGGGGAGAGGTCTTTGGAGACCCAGTACTTC. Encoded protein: CASSLAPWGERSLETQYF.

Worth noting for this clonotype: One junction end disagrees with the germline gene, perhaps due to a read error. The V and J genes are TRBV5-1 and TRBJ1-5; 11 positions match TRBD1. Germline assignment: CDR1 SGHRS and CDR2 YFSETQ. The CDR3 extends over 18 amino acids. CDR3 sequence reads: CASSLEGQGANGNQPQHF. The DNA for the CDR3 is TGCGCCAGCAGTTTGGAAGGACAGGGGGCAAATGGCAATCAGCCCCAGCATTTT.

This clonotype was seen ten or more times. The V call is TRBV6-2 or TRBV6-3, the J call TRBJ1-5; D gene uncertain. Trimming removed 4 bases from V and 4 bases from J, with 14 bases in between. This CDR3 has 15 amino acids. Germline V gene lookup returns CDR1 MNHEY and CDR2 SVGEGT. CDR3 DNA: TGTGCCAGCAGTTCGCTGGTCGTCGAGAATCAGCCCCAGCATTTT. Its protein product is CASSSLVVENQPQHF.

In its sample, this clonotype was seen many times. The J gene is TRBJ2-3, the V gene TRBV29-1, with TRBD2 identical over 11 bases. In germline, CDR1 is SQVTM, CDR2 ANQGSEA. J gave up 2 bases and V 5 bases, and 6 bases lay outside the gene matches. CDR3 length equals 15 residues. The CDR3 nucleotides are TGCAGCGTTATAAAACTAGCGGGGGACACAGATACGCAGTATTTT. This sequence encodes CSVIKLAGDTDTQYF.

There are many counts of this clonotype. The CDR3 sequence is CASKGGELFF. In DNA, the CDR3 is TGTGCCAGCAAAGGCGGGGAGCTGTTTTTT. The rearrangement uses TRBV6-2 or TRBV6-3 and TRBJ2-2; D not certain. This CDR3 is built from 10 residues. Germline CDR1 and CDR2: MNHEY and SVGEGT. V lost 7 bases, J lost 7 bases, and 4 bases lay in between.

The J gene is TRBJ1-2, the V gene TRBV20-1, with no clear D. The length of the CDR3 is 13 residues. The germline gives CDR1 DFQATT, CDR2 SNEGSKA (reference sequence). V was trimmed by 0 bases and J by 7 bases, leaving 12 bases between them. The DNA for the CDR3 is TGCAGTGCTAGAGATCGGGCGGCGCTTGGCTACACCTTC. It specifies CSARDRAALGYTF.

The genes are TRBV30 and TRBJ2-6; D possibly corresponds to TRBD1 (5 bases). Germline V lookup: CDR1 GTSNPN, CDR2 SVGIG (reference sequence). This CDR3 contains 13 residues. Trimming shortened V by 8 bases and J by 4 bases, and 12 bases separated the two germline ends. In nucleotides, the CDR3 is TGTGCCAGCCCCAGGGCCGGGGCCAACGTCCTGACTTTC. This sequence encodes CASPRAGANVLTF. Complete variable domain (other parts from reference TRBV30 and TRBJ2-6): SQTIHQWPATLVQPVGSPLSLECTVEGTSNPNLYWYRQAAGRGLQLLFYSVGIGQISSEVPQNLSASRPQDRQFILSSKKLLLSDSGFYLCASPRAGANVLTFGAGSRLTVL.

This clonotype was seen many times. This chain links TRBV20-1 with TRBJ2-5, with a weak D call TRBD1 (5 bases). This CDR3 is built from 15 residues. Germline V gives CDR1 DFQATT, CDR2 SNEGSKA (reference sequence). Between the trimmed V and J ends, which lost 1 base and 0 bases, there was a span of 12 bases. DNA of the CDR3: TGCAGTGCTAGAGCCCCTAGGGGAAACCAAGAGACCCAGTACTTC. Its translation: CSARAPRGNQETQYF.

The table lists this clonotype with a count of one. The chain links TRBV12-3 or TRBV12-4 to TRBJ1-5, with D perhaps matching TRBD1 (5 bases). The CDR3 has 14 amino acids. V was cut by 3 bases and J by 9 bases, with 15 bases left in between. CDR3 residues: CASSFLGDSPPQHF. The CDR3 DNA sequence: TGTGCCAGCAGTTTCTTAGGGGACTCGCCGCCCCAGCATTTT.

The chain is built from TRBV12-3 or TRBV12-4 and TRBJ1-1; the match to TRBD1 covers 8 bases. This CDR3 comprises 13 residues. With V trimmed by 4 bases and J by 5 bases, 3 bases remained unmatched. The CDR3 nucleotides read TGTGCCAGCAGTTACCGGGACAGGACTGAAGCTTTCTTT. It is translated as CASSYRDRTEAFF.

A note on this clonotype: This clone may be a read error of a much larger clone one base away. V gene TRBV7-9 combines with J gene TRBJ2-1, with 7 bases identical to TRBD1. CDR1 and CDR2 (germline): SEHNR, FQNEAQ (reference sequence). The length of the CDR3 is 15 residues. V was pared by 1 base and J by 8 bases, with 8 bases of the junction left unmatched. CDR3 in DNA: TGTGCCAGCAGCTTAGTAAGCGAGGGGGCCGATGAGCAGTTCTTC. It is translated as CASSLVSEGADEQFF.

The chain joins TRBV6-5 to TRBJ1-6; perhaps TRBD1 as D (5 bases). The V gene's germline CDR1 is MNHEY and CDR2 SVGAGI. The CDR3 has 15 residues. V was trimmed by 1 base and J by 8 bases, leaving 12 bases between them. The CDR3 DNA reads TGTGCCAGCAGTTACTGGGCCAGGGAGGATTCACCCCTCCACTTT. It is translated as CASSYWAREDSPLHF.